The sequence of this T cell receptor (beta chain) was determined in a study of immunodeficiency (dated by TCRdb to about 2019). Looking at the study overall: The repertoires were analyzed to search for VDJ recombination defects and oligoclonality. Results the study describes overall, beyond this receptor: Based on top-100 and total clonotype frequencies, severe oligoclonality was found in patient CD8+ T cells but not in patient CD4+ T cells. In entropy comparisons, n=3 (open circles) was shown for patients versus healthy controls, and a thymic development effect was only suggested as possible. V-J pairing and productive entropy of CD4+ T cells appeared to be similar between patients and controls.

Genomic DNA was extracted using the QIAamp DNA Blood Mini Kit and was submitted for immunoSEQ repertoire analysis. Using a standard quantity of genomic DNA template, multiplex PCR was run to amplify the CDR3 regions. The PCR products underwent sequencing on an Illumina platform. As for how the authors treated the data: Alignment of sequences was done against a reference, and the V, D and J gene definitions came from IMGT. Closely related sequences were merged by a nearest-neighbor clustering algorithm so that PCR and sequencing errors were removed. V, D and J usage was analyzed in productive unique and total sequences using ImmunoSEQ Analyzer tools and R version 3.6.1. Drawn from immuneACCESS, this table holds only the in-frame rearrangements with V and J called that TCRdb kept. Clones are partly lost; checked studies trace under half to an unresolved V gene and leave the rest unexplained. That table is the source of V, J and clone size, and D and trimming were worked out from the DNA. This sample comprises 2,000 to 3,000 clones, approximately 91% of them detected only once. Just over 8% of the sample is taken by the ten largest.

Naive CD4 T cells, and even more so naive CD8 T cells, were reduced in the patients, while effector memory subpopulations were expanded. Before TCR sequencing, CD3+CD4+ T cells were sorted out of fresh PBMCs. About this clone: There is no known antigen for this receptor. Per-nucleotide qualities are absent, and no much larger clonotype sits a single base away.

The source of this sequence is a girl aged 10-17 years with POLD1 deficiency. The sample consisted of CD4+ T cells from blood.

CDR3 loop: CASSQTGQRFEEQYF. The DNA is as follows: TGCGCCAGCAGCCAAACGGGACAGAGATTTGAGGAGCAGTACTTC. In this chain, TRBV4-3 is recombined with TRBJ2-7, and TRBD1 aligns with 7 junction nucleotides. The CDR3 starts with the cysteine, ends with the phenylalanine, and has 15 residues. Only the CDR3 portion is preserved as DNA: 45 bases, with reading frame beginning at the first base. V is cut back by 2 bases and J by 7 bases, with 11 bases in the junction unmatched. CDR1 and CDR2 are read off the germline V gene as LGHNA and YSLEER.